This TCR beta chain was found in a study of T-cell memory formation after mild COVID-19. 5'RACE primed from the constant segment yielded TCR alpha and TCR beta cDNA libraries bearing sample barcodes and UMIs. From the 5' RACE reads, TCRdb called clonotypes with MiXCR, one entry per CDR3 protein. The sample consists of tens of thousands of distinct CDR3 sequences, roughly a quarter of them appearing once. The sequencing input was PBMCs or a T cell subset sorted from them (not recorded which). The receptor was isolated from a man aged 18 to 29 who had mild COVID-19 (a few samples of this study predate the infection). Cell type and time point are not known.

In nucleotides, the CDR3 is TGCGCCAGTAACGGTGGGACAGGGGACGACACTGAAGCTTTCTTT. This sequence encodes CASNGGTGDDTEAFF. This chain connects TRBV5-1 to TRBJ1-1, with 10 bases aligning to TRBD1. The V and J ends lost 8 bases and 3 bases, in that order; junction bases with no gene match: 10. The CDR3 totals 15 residues. CDR1 SGHRS and CDR2 YFSETQ come from the germline V gene. Drawing the rest from reference TRBV5-1 and TRBJ1-1, the complete variable domain is KAGVTQTPRYLIKTRGQQVTLSCSPISGHRSVSWYQQTPGQGLQFLFEYFSETQRNKGNFPGRFSGRQFSNSRSEMNVSTLELGDSALYLCASNGGTGDDTEAFFGQGTRLTVV.